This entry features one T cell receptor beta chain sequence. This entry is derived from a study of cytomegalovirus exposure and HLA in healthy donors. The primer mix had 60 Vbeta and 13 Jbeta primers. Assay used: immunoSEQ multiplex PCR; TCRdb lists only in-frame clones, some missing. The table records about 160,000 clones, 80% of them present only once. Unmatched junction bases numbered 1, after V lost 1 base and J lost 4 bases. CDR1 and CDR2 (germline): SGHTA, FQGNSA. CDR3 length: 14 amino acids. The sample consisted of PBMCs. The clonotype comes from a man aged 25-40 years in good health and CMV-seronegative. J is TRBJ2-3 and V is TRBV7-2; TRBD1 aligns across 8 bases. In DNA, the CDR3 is TGTGCCAGCAGCTTAGACAGGGGGGCAGATACGCAGTATTTT. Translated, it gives CASSLDRGADTQYF.